These 17 T cell receptor beta chains came from one sample sequenced in a study of blood T cell repertoires in COVID-19. Clones were read by immunoSEQ multiplex PCR, and TCRdb kept only the in-frame ones, dropping some. Here the sample spans roughly 100,000 clones, about 64% being singletons. Specimen: peripheral blood. The receptor source for this set is a human donor with acute or convalescent COVID-19. The donor label of this sample is uncertain.

The chain combines TRBV30 with TRBJ1-2; no clear D. Germline-derived CDR1 and CDR2 are GTSNPN and SVGIG (reference sequence). Trimming removed 2 bases from V and 3 bases from J, with 7 bases in between. The CDR3 runs to 12 residues. The CDR3 is CAWSSRYYGYTF. In DNA form, the CDR3 reads TGTGCCTGGAGTAGCCGTTACTATGGCTACACCTTC.

This clone appeared a few times. The chain has TRBV6-5 and TRBJ2-2; the match to TRBD1 covers 11 bases. The CDR3 runs to 14 residues. Germline V lookup: CDR1 MNHEY, CDR2 SVGAGI. Trimming cost V 9 bases and J 3 bases; bases outside gene matches: 3. As DNA, the CDR3 is TGTGCCAGTTGGGACAGGGGGTACACCGGGGAGCTGTTTTTT. Its protein product is CASWDRGYTGELFF.

The rearrangement joins TRBV2 to TRBJ2-3, with 13 bases lining up with TRBD2. J was trimmed by 8 bases and V by 6 bases; bases with no gene match: 11. This CDR3 is 16 amino acids long. Germline CDR1 and CDR2: SNHLY and FYNNEI. Here the CDR3 DNA reads TGTGCCAGCAGCGGTGATACTAGCGGGGGGGCTAGTACGCAGTATTTT. This codes for CASSGDTSGGASTQYF.

The V call is TRBV27, the J call TRBJ2-1, with D perhaps matching TRBD1 (6 bases). Germline values: CDR1 MNHEY, CDR2 SMNVEV (reference sequence). V shed 4 bases and J shed 0 bases, with 10 bases lying between them. This CDR3 contains 15 residues. CDR3 coding DNA: TGTGCCAGCAGTTCCCGGGACATCTCCTACAATGAGCAGTTCTTC. Translation: CASSSRDISYNEQFF.

The chain is built from TRBV18 and TRBJ1-6; 9 nucleotides align to TRBD1. The germline V gene encodes CDR1 KGHSH and CDR2 LQKENI. The CDR3 length is 14 residues. Germline trimming cut 4 bases from V and 7 bases from J; bases unmatched to any gene: 2. As DNA, the CDR3 is TGTGCCAGCTCACGGGACAGGGCAAATTCACCCCTCCACTTT. This sequence encodes CASSRDRANSPLHF.

The chain uses TRBV5-6 and TRBJ1-2; TRBD1 might be the D (5 bases). CDR3 size: 15 residues. Germline lookup yields CDR1 SGHDT and CDR2 YYEEEE. Trimming removed 0 bases at V and 4 bases at J, with 13 bases between. CDR3 protein: CASSLGQQNAYGYTF. CDR3 DNA: TGTGCCAGCAGCTTGGGACAGCAGAACGCCTATGGCTACACCTTC. Combining the CDR3 with reference TRBV5-6 and TRBJ1-2 gives the whole variable domain DAGVTQSPTHLIKTRGQQVTLRCSPKSGHDTVSWYQQALGQGPQFIFQYYEEEERQRGNFPDRFSGHQFPNYSSELNVNALLLGDSALYLCASSLGQQNAYGYTFGSGTRLTVV.

The chain recombines TRBV6-6 with TRBJ2-1; tentative D call: TRBD2 (6 bases). V was cut by 0 bases and J by 6 bases, with 9 bases left in between. Germline V gene data show CDR1 as MNHNY and CDR2 as SVGAGI (reference sequence). This CDR3 is built from 14 residues. The CDR3 sequence: CASSYSGLPNEQFF. The CDR3 DNA is TGTGCCAGCAGTTACTCCGGACTACCCAATGAGCAGTTCTTC.

This clone has just a few counts. This chain uses TRBV7-2 with TRBJ2-2; 7 positions agree with TRBD1. The CDR3 runs 14 residues. The J segment lost 5 bases and the V segment lost 6 bases, leaving 6 bases of the junction unmatched. Germline V gene sequence: CDR1 SGHTA, CDR2 FQGNSA. CDR3 DNA: TGTGCCAGCAGTTTACAGGGGACAACCGGGGAGCTGTTTTTT. It is translated as CASSLQGTTGELFF. Full variable domain (outside the CDR3, taken from reference TRBV7-2 and TRBJ2-2): GAGVSQSPSNKVTEKGKDVELRCDPISGHTALYWYRQSLGQGLEFLIYFQGNSAPDKSGLPSDRFSAERTGGSVSTLTIQRTQQEDSAVYLCASSLQGTTGELFFGEGSRLTVL.

This chain joins TRBV4-2 and TRBJ2-2, with TRBD2 matching 7 bases. From germline, CDR1 is LGHNA and CDR2 YNFKEQ. J was trimmed by 3 bases and V by 1 base; bases with no gene match: 5. The CDR3 contains 16 residues. The CDR3 spells CASSQVSSGDTGELFF. In DNA form, the CDR3 reads TGTGCCAGCAGCCAAGTTAGCAGCGGGGACACCGGGGAGCTGTTTTTT.

This sequence joins TRBV6-2 or TRBV6-3 and TRBJ2-3; 9 nucleotides align to TRBD2. Losses at the gene ends were 6 bases for V and 4 bases for J; bases not matched to a gene: 11. The CDR3 extends over 16 amino acids. Per the germline V gene, CDR1 is MNHEY and CDR2 is SVGEGT. CDR3 in amino acids: CASSPTGGGASDTQYF. CDR3 nucleotides: TGTGCCAGCAGCCCCACGGGCGGGGGGGCCTCAGATACGCAGTATTTT.

The genes are TRBV6-5 and TRBJ1-2; 10 bases are shared with TRBD1. The CDR3 consists of 13 residues. Germline-derived CDR1 and CDR2 are MNHEY and SVGAGI. V lost 4 bases and J lost 4; bases outside the gene matches: 0. The CDR3 protein is CASSWTGGYGYTF. Here the CDR3 DNA reads TGTGCCAGCAGTTGGACAGGGGGCTATGGCTACACCTTC.

The CDR3 nucleotides are TGTGCCAGCAGGGCGGGGCAGGGGGGAGGCAATCAGCCCCAGCATTTT. Amino acid sequence: CASRAGQGGGNQPQHF. The chain uses TRBV2 and TRBJ1-5; 7 positions agree with TRBD1. V lost 6 bases and J lost 2; bases outside the gene matches: 10. Germline CDR1 SNHLY, CDR2 FYNNEI. The CDR3 is made up of 16 amino acids.

V is TRBV28 and J is TRBJ2-7; the match to TRBD1 covers 7 bases. This CDR3 is built from 14 residues. Trimming took 4 bases from V and 0 from J; bases not matched to a gene: 3. CDR1 and CDR2 (germline): MDHEN, SYDVKM. The CDR3 loop reads CASSSGGNSYEQYV. The CDR3 coding sequence is TGTGCCAGCAGTTCAGGGGGTAACTCCTACGAGCAGTACGTC.

This chain connects TRBV9 to TRBJ2-5; TRBD2 is a possible D gene (6 bases). The germline CDR1 and CDR2 sequences are SGDLS and YYNGEE. The V end was cut by 4 bases, the J end by 3 bases, with 19 bases between. This CDR3 contains 16 residues. The CDR3 DNA follows: TGTGCCAGCAGCACCCAGAGAGGGGACTCCGAAGAGACCCAGTACTTC. Amino acid sequence: CASSTQRGDSEETQYF.

V and J are TRBV2 and TRBJ1-4; D might be TRBD1 (5 bases). CDR3 size: 12 residues. The V end lost 6 bases, the J end lost 8 bases, and 10 bases lay between the germline ends. The germline gives CDR1 SNHLY, CDR2 FYNNEI. The CDR3 loop reads CASRTAGEKLFF. The DNA for the CDR3 is TGTGCCAGCAGAACAGCAGGGGAAAAACTGTTTTTT.

The J gene is TRBJ2-5, the V gene TRBV2; TRBD2 is a possible D gene (5 bases). This CDR3 comprises 13 residues. The ends were cut back, 3 bases at V and 4 bases at J, with 9 bases in the middle. CDR1 and CDR2 from the germline V gene are SNHLY and FYNNEI. The DNA for the CDR3 is TGTGCCAGCAGTGACCCCGGGATAGAGACCCAGTACTTC. The encoded protein is CASSDPGIETQYF.

This clone came up once. The J gene is TRBJ2-5, the V gene TRBV4-1; tentatively, D is TRBD2 (6 bases). CDR1 is MGHRA and CDR2 is YSYEKL in the germline V gene. The CDR3 covers 15 residues. V was shortened by 3 bases and J by 7 bases, with 18 bases between the two germline ends. The CDR3: CASSHPRGERGTQYF. CDR3 nucleotide sequence: TGCGCCAGCAGCCATCCGCGGGGAGAGCGCGGGACCCAGTACTTC.